The clone carrying this T cell receptor (beta chain) was recorded many times. Here immunoSEQ multiplex PCR was the method, and the copy in TCRdb shows in-frame clones only, minus some. The sample lists approximately 330,000 clones, over 80% occurring once. The data are from a study of blood T cell repertoires in COVID-19. In the study overall: Samples of COVID-19 (acute and convalescent) were obtained from the United States, Italy and Spain.

CDR1 and CDR2 (germline): SGDLS, YYNGEE. Trimming shortened V by 4 bases and J by 4 bases, and 14 bases separated the two germline ends. The CDR3 contains 15 residues. The chain links TRBV9 to TRBJ2-2; D is perhaps TRBD2 (5 bases). Material for sequencing was peripheral blood. The receptor comes from a man aged 25 to 45 with COVID-19, enrolled during active disease. The CDR3 loop reads CASSSSVAFTGELFF. CDR3 in DNA: TGTGCCAGCAGCTCATCCGTAGCGTTCACCGGGGAGCTGTTTTTT.